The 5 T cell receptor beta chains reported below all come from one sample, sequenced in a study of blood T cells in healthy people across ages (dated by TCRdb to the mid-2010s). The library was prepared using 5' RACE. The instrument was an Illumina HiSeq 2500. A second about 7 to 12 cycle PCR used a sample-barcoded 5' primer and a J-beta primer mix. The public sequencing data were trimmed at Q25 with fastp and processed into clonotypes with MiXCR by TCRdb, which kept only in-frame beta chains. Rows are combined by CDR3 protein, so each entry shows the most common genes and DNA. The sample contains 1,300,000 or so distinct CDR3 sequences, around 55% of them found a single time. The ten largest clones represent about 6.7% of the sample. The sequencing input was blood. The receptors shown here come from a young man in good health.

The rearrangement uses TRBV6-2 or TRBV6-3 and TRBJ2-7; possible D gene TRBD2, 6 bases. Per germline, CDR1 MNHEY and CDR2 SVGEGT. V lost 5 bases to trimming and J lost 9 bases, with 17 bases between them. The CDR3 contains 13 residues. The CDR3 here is CASSDDPGVRQYF. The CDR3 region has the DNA TGTGCCAGCAGTGACGACCCGGGAGTAAGGCAGTACTTC.

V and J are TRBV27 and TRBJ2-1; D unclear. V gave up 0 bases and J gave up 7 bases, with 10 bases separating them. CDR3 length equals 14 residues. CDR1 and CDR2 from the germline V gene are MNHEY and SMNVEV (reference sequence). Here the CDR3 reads CASSLSPSNNEQFF. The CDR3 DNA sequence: TGTGCCAGCAGTTTATCCCCCTCGAATAATGAGCAGTTCTTC.

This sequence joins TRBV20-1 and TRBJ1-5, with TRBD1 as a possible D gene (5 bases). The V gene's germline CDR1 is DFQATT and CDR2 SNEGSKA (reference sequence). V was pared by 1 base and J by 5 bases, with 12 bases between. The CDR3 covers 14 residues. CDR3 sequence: CSARVGRQDQPQHF. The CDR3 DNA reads TGCAGTGCTAGAGTGGGACGGCAAGATCAGCCCCAGCATTTT.

CDR3 in amino acids: CASSEEDVYNEQFF. For the CDR3, the DNA is TGTGCCAGCAGTGAAGAAGACGTTTACAATGAGCAGTTCTTC. The gene calls are TRBV6-1 and TRBJ2-1; D not certain. The CDR3 runs 14 residues. V gave up 1 base and J gave up 4 bases, with 8 bases separating them. Looked up from germline, CDR1 is MNHNS and CDR2 is SASEGT.

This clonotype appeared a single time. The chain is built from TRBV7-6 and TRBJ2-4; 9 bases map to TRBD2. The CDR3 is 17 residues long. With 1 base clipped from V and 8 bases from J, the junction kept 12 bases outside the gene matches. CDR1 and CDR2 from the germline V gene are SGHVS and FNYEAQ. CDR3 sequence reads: CASSLEIGRGGEDIQYF. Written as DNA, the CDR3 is TGTGCCAGCAGCTTAGAGATAGGGCGGGGGGGCGAGGACATTCAGTACTTC.